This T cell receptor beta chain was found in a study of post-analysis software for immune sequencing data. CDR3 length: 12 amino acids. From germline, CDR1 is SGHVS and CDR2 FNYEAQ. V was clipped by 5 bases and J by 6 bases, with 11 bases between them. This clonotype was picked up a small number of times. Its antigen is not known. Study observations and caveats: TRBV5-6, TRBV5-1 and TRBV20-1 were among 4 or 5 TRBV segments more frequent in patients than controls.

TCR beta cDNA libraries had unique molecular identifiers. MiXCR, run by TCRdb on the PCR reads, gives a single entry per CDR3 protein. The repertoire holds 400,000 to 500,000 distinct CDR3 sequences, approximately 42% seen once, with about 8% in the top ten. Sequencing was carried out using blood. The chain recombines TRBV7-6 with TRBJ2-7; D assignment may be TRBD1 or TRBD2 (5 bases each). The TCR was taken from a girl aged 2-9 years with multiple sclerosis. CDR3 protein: CASSEGSGEQYF. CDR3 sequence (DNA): TGTGCCAGCAGCGAGGGGAGCGGCGAGCAGTACTTC. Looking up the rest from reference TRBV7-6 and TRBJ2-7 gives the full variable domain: GAGVSQSPRYKVTKRGQDVALRCDPISGHVSLYWYRQALGQGPEFLTYFNYEAQQDKSGLPNDRFSAERPEGSISTLTIQRTEQRDSAMYRCASSEGSGEQYFGPGTRLTVT.